Following are 2 T cell receptor beta chains from one sample sequenced in a study of blood T cells in healthy people across ages. A J-beta primer mix and a sample-barcoded 5' primer were used in a second PCR of roughly 7 to 12 cycles. Using its own MiXCR run on the 5' RACE reads, TCRdb lists one record per CDR3 protein. This table holds 780,000 or so distinct CDR3 sequences, roughly 50% found once. Sequencing was carried out using blood. Receptors were obtained from a man aged 40-50 years in good health.

This chain connects TRBV6-2 or TRBV6-3 to TRBJ2-7; D uncertain. The DNA end lines up better with TRBJ2-5; the J call may be wrong. The CDR3 runs 11 residues. The germline CDR1 and CDR2 sequences are MNHEY and SVGEGT. The CDR3 reads CASSYDATQYF. The CDR3 DNA reads as TGTGCCAGCAGTTACGATGCGACCCAGTACTTC.

This CDR3 is CASSLKFRDRDADEQFF. The CDR3 DNA follows: TGTGCCAGCAGCTTAAAGTTCCGGGACAGGGATGCCGATGAGCAGTTCTTC. V and J are TRBV11-3 and TRBJ2-1, with 9 bases that match TRBD1. This CDR3 has 17 amino acids. Losses at the gene ends were 2 bases for V and 8 bases for J; bases not matched to a gene: 13. CDR1 and CDR2 (germline): SGHNT, YENEEA. The full variable domain, rest sourced from reference TRBV11-3 and TRBJ2-1, is EAGVVQSPRYKIIEKKQPVAFWCNPISGHNTLYWYLQNLGQGPELLIRYENEEAVDDSQLPKDRFSAERLKGVDSTLKIQPAELGDSAVYLCASSLKFRDRDADEQFFGPGTRLTVL.